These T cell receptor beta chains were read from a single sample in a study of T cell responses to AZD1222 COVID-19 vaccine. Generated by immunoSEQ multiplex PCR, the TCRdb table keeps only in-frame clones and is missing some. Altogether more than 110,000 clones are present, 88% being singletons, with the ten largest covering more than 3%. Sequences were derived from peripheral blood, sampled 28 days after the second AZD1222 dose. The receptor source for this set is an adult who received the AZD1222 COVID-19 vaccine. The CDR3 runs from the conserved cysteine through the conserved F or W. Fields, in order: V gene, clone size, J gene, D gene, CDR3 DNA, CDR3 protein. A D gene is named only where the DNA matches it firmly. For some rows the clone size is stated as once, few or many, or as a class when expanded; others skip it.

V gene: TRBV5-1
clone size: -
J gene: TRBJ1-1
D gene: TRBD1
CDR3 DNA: TGCGCCAGCCGAGGAGGGGGACAGCGGATTCCGAACACTGAAGCTTTCTTT
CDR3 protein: CASRGGGQRIPNTEAFF

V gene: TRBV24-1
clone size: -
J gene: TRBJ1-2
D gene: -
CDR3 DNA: TGTGCCACCTCTACGGGGACTAACTATGGCTACACCTTC
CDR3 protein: CATSTGTNYGYTF

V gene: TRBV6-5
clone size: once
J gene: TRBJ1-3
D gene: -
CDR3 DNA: TGTGCCAGCAGTTACTCGGCGAGTGACTCTGGAAACACCATATATTTT
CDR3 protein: CASSYSASDSGNTIYF

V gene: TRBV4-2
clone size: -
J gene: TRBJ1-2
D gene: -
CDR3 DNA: TGTGCCAGCAGCCAAGGTTGGCGCGGGGAATCTAACTATGGCTACACCTTC
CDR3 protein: CASSQGWRGESNYGYTF

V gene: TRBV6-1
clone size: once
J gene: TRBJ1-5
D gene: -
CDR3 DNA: TGTGCCAGCAGTGAGGAAGTGGGTGGTCAGCCCCAGCATTTT
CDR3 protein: CASSEEVGGQPQHF

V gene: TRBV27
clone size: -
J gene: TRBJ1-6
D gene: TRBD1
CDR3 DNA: TGTGCCAGCACCACAGGGGGCGGGGGTTCACCCCTCCACTTT
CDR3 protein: CASTTGGGGSPLHF

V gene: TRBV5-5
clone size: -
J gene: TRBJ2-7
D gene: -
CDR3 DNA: TGTGCCAGCAGCCCAGCCCCGGGACCACAATACGAGCAGTACTTC
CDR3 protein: CASSPAPGPQYEQYF

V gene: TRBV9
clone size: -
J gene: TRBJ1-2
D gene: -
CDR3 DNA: TGTGCCAGCAGCCGCGCCAACAGGGAGTCGGGCTACACCTTC
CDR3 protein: CASSRANRESGYTF

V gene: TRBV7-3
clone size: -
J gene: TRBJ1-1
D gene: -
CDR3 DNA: TGTGCCAGCAGCTTAGGCCGGACGCTGGGGACTGAAGCTTTCTTT
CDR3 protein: CASSLGRTLGTEAFF

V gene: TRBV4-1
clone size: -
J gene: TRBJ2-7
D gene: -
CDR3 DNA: TGCGCCAGCAGCCAAGGTATCGGGTCCTACGAGCAGTACTTC
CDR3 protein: CASSQGIGSYEQYF

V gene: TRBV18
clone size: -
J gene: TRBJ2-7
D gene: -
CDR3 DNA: TGTGCCAGCTCACCCTTGGCCGGGACATCCTACGAGCAGTACTTC
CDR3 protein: CASSPLAGTSYEQYF

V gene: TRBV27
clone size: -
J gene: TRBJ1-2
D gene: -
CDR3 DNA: TGTGCCAGGGGGGATGGCTACACCTTC
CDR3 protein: CARGDGYTF

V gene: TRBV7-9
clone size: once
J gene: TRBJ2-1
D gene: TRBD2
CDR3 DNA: TGTGCCAGCAGCTTAGGCACTAGCGGGTCCAATGAGCAGTTCTTC
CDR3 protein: CASSLGTSGSNEQFF

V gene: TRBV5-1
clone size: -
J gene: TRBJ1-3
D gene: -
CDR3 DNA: TGCGCCAGCACTTTTGTAGGGGCGAGTGGAAACACCATATATTTT
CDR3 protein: CASTFVGASGNTIYF

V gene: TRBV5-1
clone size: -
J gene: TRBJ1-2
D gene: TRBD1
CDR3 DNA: TGCGCCAGCAGCTTGTCTGACAGGGTAGGAGGCTACACCTTC
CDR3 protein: CASSLSDRVGGYTF

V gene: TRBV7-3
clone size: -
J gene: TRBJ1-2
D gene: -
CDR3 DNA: TGTGCCAGCAGCCTAACCCCCGGGGAGGGATATGGCTACACCTTC
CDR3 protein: CASSLTPGEGYGYTF

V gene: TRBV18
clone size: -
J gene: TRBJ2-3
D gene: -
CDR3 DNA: TGTGCCAGCTCACCCCTGAGGAGCAAAGATACGCAGTATTTT
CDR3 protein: CASSPLRSKDTQYF

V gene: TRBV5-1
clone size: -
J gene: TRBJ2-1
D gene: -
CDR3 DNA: TGCGCCAGCGGGGTTAATCCTGGAGATGAGCAGTTCTTC
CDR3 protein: CASGVNPGDEQFF

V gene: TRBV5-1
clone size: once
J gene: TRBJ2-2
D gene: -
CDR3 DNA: TGCGCCAGCAGCTCCGCGTCGGGGGGCGGAGGGACCGGGGAGCTGTTTTTT
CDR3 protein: CASSSASGGGGTGELFF

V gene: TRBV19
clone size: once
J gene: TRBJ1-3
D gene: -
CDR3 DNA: TGTGCCAGTAACTTGAACTACGGAAACACCATATATTTT
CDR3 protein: CASNLNYGNTIYF

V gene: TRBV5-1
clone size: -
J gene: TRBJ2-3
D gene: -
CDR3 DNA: TGCGCCAGCAGCTTGGAGACTAAGGCAGATACGCAGTATTTT
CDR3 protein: CASSLETKADTQYF

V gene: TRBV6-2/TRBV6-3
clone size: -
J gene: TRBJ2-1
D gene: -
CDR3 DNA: TGTGCCAGCAGTTACTCCGGGGGGCACAATGAGCAGTTCTTC
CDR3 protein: CASSYSGGHNEQFF

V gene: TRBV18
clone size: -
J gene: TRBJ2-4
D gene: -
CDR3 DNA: TGTGCCAGCTCACTCTCCGGGGCCAAAAACATTCAGTACTTC
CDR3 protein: CASSLSGAKNIQYF

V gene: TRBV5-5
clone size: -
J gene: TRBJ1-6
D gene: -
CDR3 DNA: TGTGCCAGCAGCTCCCGACATATCCCACCCCTCCACTTT
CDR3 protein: CASSSRHIPPLHF

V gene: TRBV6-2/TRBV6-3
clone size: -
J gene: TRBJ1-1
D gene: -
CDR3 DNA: TGTGCCAGCAGTTACTCGATTGGGGGACAGAACACTGAAGCTTTCTTT
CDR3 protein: CASSYSIGGQNTEAFF

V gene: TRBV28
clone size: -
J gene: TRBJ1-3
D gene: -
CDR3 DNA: TGTGCCAGCAGTTTACCCCCACAGTTTCTCTCTGGAAACACCATATATTTT
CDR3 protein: CASSLPPQFLSGNTIYF

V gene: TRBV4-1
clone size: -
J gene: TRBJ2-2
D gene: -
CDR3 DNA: TGCGCCAGCAGCCAAGTTTTATTGCGGGGAGGCACCGGGGAGCTGTTTTTT
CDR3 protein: CASSQVLLRGGTGELFF

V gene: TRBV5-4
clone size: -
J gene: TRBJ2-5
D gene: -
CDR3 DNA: TGTGCCAGCAGCTTGGAGGCAGCCCAAGAGACCCAGTACTTC
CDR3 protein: CASSLEAAQETQYF

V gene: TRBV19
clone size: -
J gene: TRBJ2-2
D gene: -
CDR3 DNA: TGTGCCAGCAAACCCGGGACAGGGGGACTAGCGGGTAACACCGGGGAGCTGTTTTTT
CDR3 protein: CASKPGTGGLAGNTGELFF

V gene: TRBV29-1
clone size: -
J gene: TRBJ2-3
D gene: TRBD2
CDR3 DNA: TGCAGCGTGGGGGGGCTAGCGGGAGAAACGCAGTATTTT
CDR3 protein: CSVGGLAGETQYF

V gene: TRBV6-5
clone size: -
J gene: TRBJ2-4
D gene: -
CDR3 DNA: TGTGCCAGCATACCAGCGGGAGCCAAAAACATTCAGTACTTC
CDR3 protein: CASIPAGAKNIQYF

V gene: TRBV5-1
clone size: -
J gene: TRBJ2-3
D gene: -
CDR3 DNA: TGCGCCAGCAGCTTGGAAGGTCCAAATACGCAGTATTTT
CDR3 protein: CASSLEGPNTQYF

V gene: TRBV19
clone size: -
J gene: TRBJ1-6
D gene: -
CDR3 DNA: TGTGCCAGTAGTCCCCCAATGAATAATTCACCCCTCCACTTT
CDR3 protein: CASSPPMNNSPLHF

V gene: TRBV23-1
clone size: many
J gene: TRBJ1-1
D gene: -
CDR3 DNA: TGCGCCAGCAGTCCCCCGCCCCAGGGTCCCGCCGAAGCTTTCTTT
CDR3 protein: CASSPPPQGPAEAFF

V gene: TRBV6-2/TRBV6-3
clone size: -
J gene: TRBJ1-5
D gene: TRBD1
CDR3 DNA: TGTGCCAGCAGTTACACGAGGGACAGTTGGAATCAGCCCCAGCATTTT
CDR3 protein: CASSYTRDSWNQPQHF

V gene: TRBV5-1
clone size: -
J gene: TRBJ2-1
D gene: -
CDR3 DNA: TGCGCCAGCAGCTTCGATGGTTCGCAGTTCTTC
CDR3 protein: CASSFDGSQFF

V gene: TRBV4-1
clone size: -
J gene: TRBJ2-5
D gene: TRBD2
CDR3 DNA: TGCGCCAGCAGCCATCCACTAGCGGGGACCCAAGAGACCCAGTACTTC
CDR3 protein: CASSHPLAGTQETQYF

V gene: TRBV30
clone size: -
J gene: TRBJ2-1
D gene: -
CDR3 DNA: TGTGCCAGCTCCAAGGGGGGGGACAATGAGCAGTTCTTC
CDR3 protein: CASSKGGDNEQFF

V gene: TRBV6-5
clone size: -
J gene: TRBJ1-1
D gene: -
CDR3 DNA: TGTGCCAGCAGTACGGACGGCATGAACACTGAAGCTTTCTTT
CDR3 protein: CASSTDGMNTEAFF

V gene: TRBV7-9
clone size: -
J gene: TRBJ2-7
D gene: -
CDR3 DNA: TGTGCCAGCAGCTTTGGCGGATCCTACGAGCAGTACTTC
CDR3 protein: CASSFGGSYEQYF

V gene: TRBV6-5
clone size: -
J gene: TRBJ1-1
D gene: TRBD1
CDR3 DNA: TGTGCCAGCAGGAGGACAGGGGGTCGGCACACTGAAGCTTTCTTT
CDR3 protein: CASRRTGGRHTEAFF

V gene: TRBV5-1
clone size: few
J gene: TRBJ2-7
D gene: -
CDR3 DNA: TGCGCCAGCAGCTTGGATGGGAGGCTGAGCAACGAGCAGTACTTC
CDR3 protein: CASSLDGRLSNEQYF